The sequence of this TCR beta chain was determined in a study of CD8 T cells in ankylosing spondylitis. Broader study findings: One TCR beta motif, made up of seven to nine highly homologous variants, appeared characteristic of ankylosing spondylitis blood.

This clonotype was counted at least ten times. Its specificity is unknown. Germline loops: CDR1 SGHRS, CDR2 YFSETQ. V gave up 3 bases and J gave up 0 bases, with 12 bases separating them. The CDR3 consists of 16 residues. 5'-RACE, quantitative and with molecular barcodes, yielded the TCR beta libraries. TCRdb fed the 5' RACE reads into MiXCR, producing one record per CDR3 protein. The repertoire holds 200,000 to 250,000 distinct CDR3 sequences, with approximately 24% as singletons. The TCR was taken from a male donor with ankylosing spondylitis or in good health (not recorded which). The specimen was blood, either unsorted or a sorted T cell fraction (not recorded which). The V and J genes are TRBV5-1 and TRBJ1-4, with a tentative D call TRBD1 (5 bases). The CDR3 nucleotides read TGCGCCAGCAGCTCCCAGACAGCTCCAACTAATGAAAAACTGTTTTTT. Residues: CASSSQTAPTNEKLFF. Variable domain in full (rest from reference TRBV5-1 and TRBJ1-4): KAGVTQTPRYLIKTRGQQVTLSCSPISGHRSVSWYQQTPGQGLQFLFEYFSETQRNKGNFPGRFSGRQFSNSRSEMNVSTLELGDSALYLCASSSQTAPTNEKLFFGSGTQLSVL.